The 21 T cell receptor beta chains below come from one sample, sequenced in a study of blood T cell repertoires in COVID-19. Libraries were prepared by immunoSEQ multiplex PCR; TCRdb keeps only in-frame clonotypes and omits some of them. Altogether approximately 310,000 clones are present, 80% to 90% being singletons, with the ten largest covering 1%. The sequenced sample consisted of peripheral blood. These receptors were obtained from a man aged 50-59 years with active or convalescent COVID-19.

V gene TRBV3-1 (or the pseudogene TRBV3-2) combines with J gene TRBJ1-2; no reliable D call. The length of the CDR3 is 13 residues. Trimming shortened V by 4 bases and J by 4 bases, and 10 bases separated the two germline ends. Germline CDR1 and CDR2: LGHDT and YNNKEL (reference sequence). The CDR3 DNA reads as TGTGCCAGCAGCCTCCGAGCCACCTATGGCTACACCTTC. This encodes CASSLRATYGYTF.

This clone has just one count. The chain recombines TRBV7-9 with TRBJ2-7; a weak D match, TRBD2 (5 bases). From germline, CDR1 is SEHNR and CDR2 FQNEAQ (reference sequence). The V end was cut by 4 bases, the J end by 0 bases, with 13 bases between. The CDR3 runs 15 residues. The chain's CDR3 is CASSSLAPGSYEQYF. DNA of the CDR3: TGTGCCAGCAGCTCCCTAGCCCCCGGCTCCTACGAGCAGTACTTC.

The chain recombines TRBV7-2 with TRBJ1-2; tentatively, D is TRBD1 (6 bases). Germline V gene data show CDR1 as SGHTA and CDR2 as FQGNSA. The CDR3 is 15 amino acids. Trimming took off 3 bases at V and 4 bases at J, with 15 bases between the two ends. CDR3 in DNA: TGTGCCAGCAGCTTCAACAGGGCAGCGTCCTATGGCTACACCTTC. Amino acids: CASSFNRAASYGYTF.

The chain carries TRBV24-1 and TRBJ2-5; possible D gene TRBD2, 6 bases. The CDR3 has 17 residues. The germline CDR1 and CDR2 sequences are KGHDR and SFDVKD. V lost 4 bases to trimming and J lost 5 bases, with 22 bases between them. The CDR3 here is CATSDSVGRGGGETQYF. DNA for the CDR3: TGTGCCACCAGTGACTCGGTTGGTCGGGGAGGCGGGGAGACCCAGTACTTC.

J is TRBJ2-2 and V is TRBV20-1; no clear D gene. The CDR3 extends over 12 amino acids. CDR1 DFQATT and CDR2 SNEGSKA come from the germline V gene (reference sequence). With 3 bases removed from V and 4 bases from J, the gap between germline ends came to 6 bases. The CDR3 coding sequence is TGCAGTGCTAGTCTAGTCACCGGGGAGCTGTTTTTT. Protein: CSASLVTGELFF.

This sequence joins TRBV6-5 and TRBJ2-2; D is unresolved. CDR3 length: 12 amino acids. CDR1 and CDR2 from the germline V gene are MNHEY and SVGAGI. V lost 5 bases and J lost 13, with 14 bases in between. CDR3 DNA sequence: TGTGCCAGCAGTCGTAGCTGGGTTGTGCTGTTTTTT. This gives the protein CASSRSWVVLFF.

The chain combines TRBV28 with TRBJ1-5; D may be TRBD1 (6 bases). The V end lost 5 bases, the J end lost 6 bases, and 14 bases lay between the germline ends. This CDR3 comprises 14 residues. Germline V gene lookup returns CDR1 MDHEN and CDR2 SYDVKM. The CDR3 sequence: CASSPPGDGQPQHF. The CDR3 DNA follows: TGTGCCAGCAGTCCCCCAGGGGACGGTCAGCCCCAGCATTTT.

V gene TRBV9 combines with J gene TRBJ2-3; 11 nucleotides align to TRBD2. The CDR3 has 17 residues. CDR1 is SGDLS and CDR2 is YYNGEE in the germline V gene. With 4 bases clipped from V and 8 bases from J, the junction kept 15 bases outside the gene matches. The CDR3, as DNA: TGTGCCAGCAGCCCACCCCGTGGCGGGACTAGCGGTGGTACGCAGTATTTT. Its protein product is CASSPPRGGTSGGTQYF.

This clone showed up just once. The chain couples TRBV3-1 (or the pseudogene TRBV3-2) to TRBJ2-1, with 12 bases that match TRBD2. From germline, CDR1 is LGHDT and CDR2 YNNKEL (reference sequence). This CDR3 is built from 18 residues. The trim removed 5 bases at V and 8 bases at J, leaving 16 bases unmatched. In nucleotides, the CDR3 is TGTGCCAGCAGCTCTACCATGAGACTAGCGGGAGAAAAGTATGAGCAGTTCTTC. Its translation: CASSSTMRLAGEKYEQFF.

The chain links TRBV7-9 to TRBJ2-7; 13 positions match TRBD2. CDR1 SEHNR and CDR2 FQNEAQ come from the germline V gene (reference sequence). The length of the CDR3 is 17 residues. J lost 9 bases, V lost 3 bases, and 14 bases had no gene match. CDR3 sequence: CASSFDLGTSGISSQYF. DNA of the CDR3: TGTGCCAGCAGCTTTGACCTCGGGACTAGCGGGATATCATCGCAGTACTTC.

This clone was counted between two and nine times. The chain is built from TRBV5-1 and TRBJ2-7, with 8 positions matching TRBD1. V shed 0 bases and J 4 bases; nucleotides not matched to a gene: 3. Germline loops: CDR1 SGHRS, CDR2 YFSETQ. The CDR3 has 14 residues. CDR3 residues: CASSLVTGAYEQYF. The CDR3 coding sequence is TGCGCCAGCAGCTTGGTGACAGGGGCTTACGAGCAGTACTTC.

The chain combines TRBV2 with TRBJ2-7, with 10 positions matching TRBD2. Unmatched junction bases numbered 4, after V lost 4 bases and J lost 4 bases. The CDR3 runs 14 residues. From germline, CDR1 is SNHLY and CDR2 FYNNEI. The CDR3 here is CASSGSGGGYEQYF. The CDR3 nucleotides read TGTGCCAGCAGTGGGAGCGGGGGGGGTTACGAGCAGTACTTC.

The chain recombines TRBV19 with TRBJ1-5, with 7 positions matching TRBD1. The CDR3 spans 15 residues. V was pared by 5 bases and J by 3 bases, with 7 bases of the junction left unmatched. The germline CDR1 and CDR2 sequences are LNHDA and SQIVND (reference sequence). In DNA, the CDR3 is TGTGCCAGTAGTTCGCCGGGACAGCCCAATCAGCCCCAGCATTTT. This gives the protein CASSSPGQPNQPQHF.

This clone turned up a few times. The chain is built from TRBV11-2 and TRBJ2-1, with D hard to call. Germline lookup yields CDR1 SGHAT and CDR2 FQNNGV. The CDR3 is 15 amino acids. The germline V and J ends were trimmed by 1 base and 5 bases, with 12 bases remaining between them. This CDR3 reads CASSLGGGFDNEQFF. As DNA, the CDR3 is TGTGCCAGCAGCTTAGGTGGCGGATTTGACAATGAGCAGTTCTTC.

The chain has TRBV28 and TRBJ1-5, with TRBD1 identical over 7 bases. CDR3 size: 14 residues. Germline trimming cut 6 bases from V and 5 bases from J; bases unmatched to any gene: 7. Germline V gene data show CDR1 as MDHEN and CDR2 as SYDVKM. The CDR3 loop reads CASRGGQTHQPQHF. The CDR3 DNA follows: TGTGCCAGCAGGGGGGGACAGACCCATCAGCCCCAGCATTTT.

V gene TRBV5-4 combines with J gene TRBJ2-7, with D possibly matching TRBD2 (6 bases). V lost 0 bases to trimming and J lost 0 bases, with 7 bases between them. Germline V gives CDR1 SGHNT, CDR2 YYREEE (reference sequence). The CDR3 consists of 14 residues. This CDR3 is CASSLAGGSYEQYF. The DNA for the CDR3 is TGTGCCAGCAGCTTGGCCGGGGGCTCCTACGAGCAGTACTTC.

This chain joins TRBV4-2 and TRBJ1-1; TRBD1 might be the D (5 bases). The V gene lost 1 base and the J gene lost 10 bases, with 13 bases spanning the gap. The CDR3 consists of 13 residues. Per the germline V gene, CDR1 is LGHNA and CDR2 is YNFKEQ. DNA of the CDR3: TGTGCCAGCAGCCAAGGGGGGGAGGGGAGAGCTTTCTTT. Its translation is CASSQGGEGRAFF.

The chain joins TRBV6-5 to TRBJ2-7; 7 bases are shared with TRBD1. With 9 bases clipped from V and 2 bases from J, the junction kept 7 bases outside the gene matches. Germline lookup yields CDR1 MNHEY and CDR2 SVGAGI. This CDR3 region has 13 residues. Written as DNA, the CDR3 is TGTGCCAGTCTGACAGGGACCACCTACGAGCAGTACTTC. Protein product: CASLTGTTYEQYF.

The CDR3 sequence: CASSLEGGGYTF. Written as DNA, the CDR3 is TGTGCCAGCAGTTTGGAAGGGGGAGGCTACACCTTC. V usage is TRBV12-3 or TRBV12-4 and J usage is TRBJ1-2; D is perhaps TRBD1 (6 bases). The ends were cut back, 3 bases at V and 8 bases at J, with 10 bases in the middle. The CDR3 contains 12 residues.

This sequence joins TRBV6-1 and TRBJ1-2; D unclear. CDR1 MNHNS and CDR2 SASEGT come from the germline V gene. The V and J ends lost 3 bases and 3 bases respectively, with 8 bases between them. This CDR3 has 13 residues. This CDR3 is CASSDPVHYGYTF. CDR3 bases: TGTGCCAGCAGTGACCCAGTACACTATGGCTACACCTTC.

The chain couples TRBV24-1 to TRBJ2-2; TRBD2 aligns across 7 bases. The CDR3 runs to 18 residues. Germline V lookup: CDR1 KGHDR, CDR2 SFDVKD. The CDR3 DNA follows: TGTGTCCCCCCCCGTTCTAGCGGTCATACTATAGAGGCCGGGGAGCTGTTTTTT. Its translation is CVPPRSSGHTIEAGELFF.